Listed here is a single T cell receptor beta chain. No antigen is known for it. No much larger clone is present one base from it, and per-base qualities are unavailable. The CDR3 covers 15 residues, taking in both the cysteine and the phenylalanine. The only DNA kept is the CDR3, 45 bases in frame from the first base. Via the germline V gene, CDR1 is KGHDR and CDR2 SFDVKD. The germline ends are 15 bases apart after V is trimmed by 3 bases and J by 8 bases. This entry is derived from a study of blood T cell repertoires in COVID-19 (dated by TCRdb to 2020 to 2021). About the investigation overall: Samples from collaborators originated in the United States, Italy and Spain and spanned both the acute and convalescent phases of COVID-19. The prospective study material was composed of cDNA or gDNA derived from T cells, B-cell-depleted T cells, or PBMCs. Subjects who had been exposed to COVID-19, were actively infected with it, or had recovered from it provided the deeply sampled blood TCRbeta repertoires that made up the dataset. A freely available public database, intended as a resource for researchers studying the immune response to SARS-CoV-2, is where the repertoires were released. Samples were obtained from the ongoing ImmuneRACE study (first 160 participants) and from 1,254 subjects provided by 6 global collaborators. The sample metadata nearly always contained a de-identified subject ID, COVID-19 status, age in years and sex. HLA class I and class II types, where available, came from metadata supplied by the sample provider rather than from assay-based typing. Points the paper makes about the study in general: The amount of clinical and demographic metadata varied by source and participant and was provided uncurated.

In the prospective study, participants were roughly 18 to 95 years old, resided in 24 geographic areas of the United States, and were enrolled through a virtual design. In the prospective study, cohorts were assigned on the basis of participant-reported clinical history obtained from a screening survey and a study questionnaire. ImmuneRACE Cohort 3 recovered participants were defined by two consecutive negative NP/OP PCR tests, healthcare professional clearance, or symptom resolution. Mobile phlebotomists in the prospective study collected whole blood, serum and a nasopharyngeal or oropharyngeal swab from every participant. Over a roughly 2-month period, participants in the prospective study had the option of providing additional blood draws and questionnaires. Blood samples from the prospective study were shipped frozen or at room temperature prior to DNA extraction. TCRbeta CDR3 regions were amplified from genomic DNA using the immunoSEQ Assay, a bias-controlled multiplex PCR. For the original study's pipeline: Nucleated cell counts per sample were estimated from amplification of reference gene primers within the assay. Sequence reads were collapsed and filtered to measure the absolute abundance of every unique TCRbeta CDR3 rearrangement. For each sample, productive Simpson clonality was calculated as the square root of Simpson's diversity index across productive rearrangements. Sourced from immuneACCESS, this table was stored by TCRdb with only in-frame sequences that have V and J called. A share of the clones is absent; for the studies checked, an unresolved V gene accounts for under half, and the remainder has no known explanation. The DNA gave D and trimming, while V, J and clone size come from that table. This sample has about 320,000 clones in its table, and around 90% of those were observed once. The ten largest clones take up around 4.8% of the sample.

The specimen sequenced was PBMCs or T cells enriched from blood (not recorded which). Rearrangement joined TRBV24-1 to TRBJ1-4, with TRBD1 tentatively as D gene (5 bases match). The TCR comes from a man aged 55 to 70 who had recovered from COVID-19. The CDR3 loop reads CATSDDRTPLEKLFF. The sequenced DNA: TGTGCCACCAGTGATGACAGAACTCCTCTCGAAAAACTGTTTTTT.